What follows are 26 T cell receptor beta chains derived from one specimen sequenced in a study of graft-versus-host responses after intestinal transplantation. Repertoires were generated with immunoSEQ multiplex PCR, while TCRdb's copy carries only in-frame clones and drops some. The sample lists about 88,000 clones, approximately 92% occurring once. Their antigen targets remain unknown. The sequencing used unstimulated CD4+ T cells sorted from spleen or lymph node cells, collected before intestinal transplant. The receptor source for this set is a human donor who received an intestinal transplant.

In this sample, this clone turned up once. The chain joins TRBV2 to TRBJ2-1, with TRBD2 as a possible D gene (6 bases). V lost 1 base and J lost 0, with 19 bases in between. Germline CDR1 is SNHLY and CDR2 is FYNNEI. The CDR3 is made up of 19 amino acids. Written as DNA, the CDR3 is TGTGCCAGCAGTGAAGGTTTTATAAGGAGGGCCCCCTCCTACAATGAGCAGTTCTTC. Encoded protein: CASSEGFIRRAPSYNEQFF.

V usage is TRBV5-1 and J usage is TRBJ1-1; D not certain. This CDR3 region has 15 residues. In germline, CDR1 is SGHRS, CDR2 YFSETQ. Between the trimmed V and J ends, which lost 3 bases and 4 bases, there was a span of 16 bases. The CDR3 region is CASSSSRATGTEAFF. CDR3 DNA sequence: TGCGCCAGCAGCTCATCCCGCGCGACGGGCACTGAAGCTTTCTTT.

The chain uses TRBV27 and TRBJ1-1; D possibly corresponds to TRBD1 (6 bases). The CDR3 has 14 residues. Trimming stripped 3 bases from V and 9 bases from J, with 17 bases between. The germline CDR1 and CDR2 sequences are MNHEY and SMNVEV (reference sequence). DNA of the CDR3: TGTGCCAGCAGTTTGAAGGGGAGGGGGAATCAAGCTTTCTTT. Its translation is CASSLKGRGNQAFF.

The chain is built from TRBV10-3 and TRBJ1-2; tentative D call: TRBD1 (5 bases). Trimming pared 4 bases from V and 3 bases from J, leaving 12 bases between. This CDR3 has 14 amino acids. Germline values: CDR1 ENHRY, CDR2 SYGVKD. The CDR3 DNA reads as TGTGCCATCAGTGCTAGGGGAGCGGACTATGGCTACACCTTC. Protein: CAISARGADYGYTF.

The chain links TRBV12-5 to TRBJ2-5, with TRBD2 matching over 12 bases. From germline, CDR1 is LGHNT and CDR2 FRNRAP. J gave up 4 bases and V 1 base, and 1 base lay outside the gene matches. This CDR3 has 15 residues. The CDR3 reads CASGLASGRGETQYF. Written as DNA, the CDR3 is TGTGCTAGTGGTTTGGCTAGCGGGAGGGGAGAGACCCAGTACTTC.

CDR3 bases: TGTGCCAGCAGCAGGACTAGCGGCAAAGGGGGGGTCTACGAGCAGTACTTC. It encodes CASSRTSGKGGVYEQYF. The genes are TRBV11-2 and TRBJ2-7, with TRBD2 matching 10 bases. Germline V gene lookup returns CDR1 SGHAT and CDR2 FQNNGV. The junction had 13 bases not matched to a gene; V was cut back by 5 bases and J by 3 bases. The CDR3 extends over 17 amino acids.

As to this clone: Germline is not matched at one junction end, which may reflect a read error. The sample has other DNA sequences that encode this CDR3 too. The chain recombines TRBV6-6 with TRBJ1-1; D is uncertain. This CDR3 is 13 amino acids long. Germline CDR1 and CDR2: MNHNY and SVGAGI (reference sequence). The CDR3 DNA follows: TGTGCCAGCACCTCCCTAGGGAACACTGAGGCTTTCTTT. Protein: CASTSLGNTEAFF.

The V call is TRBV28, the J call TRBJ2-1, with D maybe TRBD2 (6 bases). The CDR3 runs to 17 residues. The germline V gene has CDR1 MDHEN and CDR2 SYDVKM. Trimming removed 6 bases at V and 2 bases at J, with 20 bases between. CDR3 amino acids: CASSLGGTKRTYNEQFF. The CDR3 nucleotides read TGTGCCAGCAGCCTTGGGGGGACCAAAAGAACCTACAATGAGCAGTTCTTC.

This clone appeared once. The chain couples TRBV5-1 to TRBJ1-3; tentative D call: TRBD1 (6 bases). Germline V gene lookup returns CDR1 SGHRS and CDR2 YFSETQ. The CDR3 spans 14 residues. Trimming pared 2 bases from V and 4 bases from J, leaving 10 bases between. DNA for the CDR3: TGCGCCAGCAGCTTACAGGGAGTCGGAAACACCATATATTTT. This translates into CASSLQGVGNTIYF.

This chain joins TRBV6-1 and TRBJ1-5, with D unclear. Trimming cost V 3 bases and J 7 bases, with 4 bases left between them. Germline assignment: CDR1 MNHNS and CDR2 SASEGT. The CDR3 runs 11 residues. The CDR3 is CASSELQPQHF. The CDR3 DNA sequence: TGTGCCAGCAGTGAGCTCCAGCCCCAGCATTTT.

This sequence joins TRBV5-1 and TRBJ2-1, with 11 bases identical to TRBD2. J lost 4 bases, V lost 5 bases, and 5 bases had no gene match. The CDR3 has 15 amino acids. From germline, CDR1 is SGHRS and CDR2 YFSETQ. CDR3 region: CASRSGLAVYNEQFF. CDR3 DNA sequence: TGCGCCAGCAGATCGGGACTAGCGGTTTACAATGAGCAGTTCTTC.

The rearrangement uses TRBV6-5 and TRBJ2-7, with 13 bases lining up with TRBD2. The CDR3 length is 15 residues. Germline trimming cut 6 bases from V and 2 bases from J; bases unmatched to any gene: 4. Germline values: CDR1 MNHEY, CDR2 SVGAGI. The DNA for the CDR3 is TGTGCCAGCAGACTCGGGACTAGCGGGACCTACGAGCAGTACTTC. Amino acids: CASRLGTSGTYEQYF.

This rearrangement joins TRBV7-7 to TRBJ2-1, with 8 bases matching TRBD2. The CDR3 runs 17 residues. Germline CDR1 SSHAT, CDR2 FNYEAQ (reference sequence). Unmatched junction bases numbered 8, after V lost 4 bases and J lost 0 bases. CDR3 DNA sequence: TGTGCCAGCAGCTCGTGGACTAGCAGTAGCTCCTACAATGAGCAGTTCTTC. Amino acids: CASSSWTSSSSYNEQFF.

The chain carries TRBV9 and TRBJ2-3; 14 bases align to TRBD2. The germline V gene encodes CDR1 SGDLS and CDR2 YYNGEE. The length of the CDR3 is 15 residues. V lost 5 bases and J lost 5; bases outside the gene matches: 4. CDR3 bases: TGTGCCAGCAGTCGACTAGCGGGAGGGCAAGATACGCAGTATTTT. This codes for CASSRLAGGQDTQYF.

This chain joins TRBV4-1 and TRBJ2-1; unclear D gene. CDR1 is MGHRA and CDR2 is YSYEKL in the germline V gene. The CDR3 is made up of 17 amino acids. V shed 2 bases and J shed 8 bases, with 22 bases lying between them. In DNA form, the CDR3 reads TGCGCCAGCAGCCAATGGTGGTCCAGAGCGAGCGAGGATGAGCAGTTCTTC. It encodes CASSQWWSRASEDEQFF.

The chain carries TRBV9 and TRBJ2-7; D possibly matches TRBD1 or TRBD2 (7 bases each). The CDR3 is made up of 16 amino acids. The V end lost 0 bases, the J end lost 4 bases, and 17 bases lay between the germline ends. Germline V gene data show CDR1 as SGDLS and CDR2 as YYNGEE. DNA for the CDR3: TGTGCCAGCAGCGTAGGGGCAGGGGGGACTATTTACGAGCAGTACTTC. This translates into CASSVGAGGTIYEQYF.

This chain uses TRBV5-1 with TRBJ2-1; 7 nucleotides align to TRBD1. The V gene end was trimmed by 1 base and the J gene end by 4 bases; junction bases not matched to a gene: 2. The V gene's germline CDR1 is SGHRS and CDR2 YFSETQ. The CDR3 runs to 14 residues. DNA for the CDR3: TGCGCCAGCAGCTTGAGGGGGCCTTACAATGAGCAGTTCTTC. Its translation is CASSLRGPYNEQFF.

The sample holds one count of this clone. The chain combines TRBV2 with TRBJ2-1; 14 bases agree with TRBD2. CDR1 is SNHLY and CDR2 is FYNNEI in the germline V gene. V was pared by 7 bases and J by 7 bases, with 6 bases of the junction left unmatched. CDR3 size: 15 residues. The CDR3 DNA is TGTGCCAGCACCTCGGGACTAGCGGGGGAGAATGAGCAGTTCTTC. It specifies CASTSGLAGENEQFF.

The genes are TRBV18 and TRBJ2-1; D is possibly TRBD1 (6 bases). Deletions cut 2 bases from V and 7 bases from J, with 15 bases between. The CDR3 sequence is 15 residues long. Germline assignment: CDR1 KGHSH and CDR2 LQKENI. The CDR3 sequence is CASSPGKGVANEQFF. The CDR3 DNA is TGTGCCAGCTCACCAGGAAAGGGGGTGGCGAATGAGCAGTTCTTC.

The V gene is TRBV6-5, the J gene TRBJ1-1; the match to TRBD1 covers 7 bases. The germline CDR1 and CDR2 sequences are MNHEY and SVGAGI. The CDR3 is 14 residues long. With V trimmed by 5 bases and J by 1 base, 4 bases remained unmatched. CDR3 bases: TGTGCCAGCAGTCCAAACAGGGGGAACACTGAAGCTTTCTTT. It translates to CASSPNRGNTEAFF.

This sequence joins TRBV20-1 and TRBJ2-5, with a tentative D call TRBD2 (5 bases). This CDR3 contains 10 residues. With 6 bases removed from V and 5 bases from J, the gap between germline ends came to 7 bases. Germline CDR1 and CDR2: DFQATT and SNEGSKA (reference sequence). The CDR3 spells CSARGETQYF. DNA of the CDR3: TGCAGTGCCCGAGGGGAGACCCAGTACTTC.

The rearrangement links TRBV29-1 to TRBJ2-5, with D perhaps TRBD1 or TRBD2 (5 bases each). V shed 7 bases and J shed 5 bases, with 17 bases lying between them. The CDR3 is 13 residues long. Germline assignment: CDR1 SQVTM and CDR2 ANQGSEA. In DNA, the CDR3 is TGCAGCGCTAACGGGGCTGAGCGTGAGACCCAGTACTTC. The encoded protein is CSANGAERETQYF.

The chain joins TRBV5-1 to TRBJ2-7; 7 bases line up with TRBD2. From germline, CDR1 is SGHRS and CDR2 YFSETQ. The CDR3 totals 14 residues. V dropped 3 bases and J dropped 6; count of bases not matched to a gene: 9. The CDR3 sequence: CASSWGGTAGEQYF. DNA of the CDR3: TGCGCCAGCAGCTGGGGAGGGACGGCTGGCGAGCAGTACTTC.

The chain employs TRBV28 and TRBJ2-2; possible D gene TRBD2, 5 bases. The CDR3 sequence is 15 residues long. Germline V gene sequence: CDR1 MDHEN, CDR2 SYDVKM. The V end was cut by 6 bases, the J end by 5 bases, with 16 bases between. The CDR3 sequence: CASRSTTGNTGELFF. CDR3 nucleotides: TGTGCCAGCAGATCAACCACCGGGAATACCGGGGAGCTGTTTTTT.

This sequence joins TRBV10-2 and TRBJ2-5; a possible D gene is TRBD1 (6 bases). The CDR3 covers 14 residues. CDR1 is WSHSY, CDR2 SAAADI, per germline. The V end was cut by 6 bases, the J end by 2 bases, with 13 bases between. CDR3 in DNA: TGCGCCAGCAGAGTAGGGGGACGGCAAGAGACCCAGTACTTC. Its translation is CASRVGGRQETQYF.

The genes are TRBV18 and TRBJ2-6; D is possibly TRBD1 (6 bases). V was clipped by 6 bases and J by 2 bases, with 11 bases between them. Germline values: CDR1 KGHSH, CDR2 LQKENI. The CDR3 covers 15 residues. The CDR3 DNA reads as TGTGCCAGCTCTCCTACAGGGACTGGGGCCAACGTCCTGACTTTC. As protein: CASSPTGTGANVLTF.